This TCR beta chain was documented in a study of T-cell reconstitution after alpha-beta-depleted transplantation in children. Findings of the study overall: T-cell numbers and diversity one year post-transplant derived largely from freshly generated T cells.

The TCRbeta library incorporated unique molecular identifiers. One entry per CDR3 protein, called by TCRdb with MiXCR from the PCR reads. The repertoire has about 1,000,000 distinct CDR3 sequences, about 26% of them found once; the top ten carry 25% to 35%. Trimming removed 4 bases at V and 5 bases at J, with 11 bases between. This CDR3 has 13 residues. Germline CDR1 is MGHRA and CDR2 is YSYEKL. Details on this clonotype: Antigen specificity is unknown.

The gene calls are TRBV4-1 and TRBJ1-1; no firm D call. Sample: PBMCs, mostly from graft donor cells, taken 360 days after TCRalphabeta/CD19-depleted stem cell transplant. This receptor was identified in a boy less than two years old who had a stem cell transplant for SCID, so the T cells may come from the graft donor. In DNA, the CDR3 is TGCGCCAGCAGCCCCATGAGTCAAACTGAAGCTTTCTTT. Its translation is CASSPMSQTEAFF.